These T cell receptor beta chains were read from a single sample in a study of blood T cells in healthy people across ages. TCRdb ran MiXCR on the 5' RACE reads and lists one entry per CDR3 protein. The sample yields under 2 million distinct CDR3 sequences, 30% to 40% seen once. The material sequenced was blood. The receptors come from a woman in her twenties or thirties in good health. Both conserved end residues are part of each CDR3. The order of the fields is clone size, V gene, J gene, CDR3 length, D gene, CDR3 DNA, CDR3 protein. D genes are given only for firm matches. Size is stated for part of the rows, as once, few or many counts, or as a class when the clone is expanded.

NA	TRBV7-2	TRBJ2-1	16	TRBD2	TGTACCAGCAGCACTCAATTAGGGGCGGGAGTTCAGGAGCAGTTCTTC	CTSSTQLGAGVQEQFF
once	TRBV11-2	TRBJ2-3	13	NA	TGTGCCAGCAGCATACAGTGGGCAGATACGCAGTATTTT	CASSIQWADTQYF
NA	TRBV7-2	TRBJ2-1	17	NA	TGTGCCAGCAGCTTAGCGGATGGAGCTGGCACCTACAATGAGCAGTTCTTC	CASSLADGAGTYNEQFF
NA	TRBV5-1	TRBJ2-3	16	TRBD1	TGCGCCAGCAGCGCCACCACACAGGGGGCGACAGATACGCAGTATTTT	CASSATTQGATDTQYF
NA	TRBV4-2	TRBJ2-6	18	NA	TGTGCCAGCAGCCAAGAAAAGGGCCGGGAGTCTGGGGCCAACGTCCTGACTTTC	CASSQEKGRESGANVLTF
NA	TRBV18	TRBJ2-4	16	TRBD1	TGTGCCAGCTCACCAAGAGGGACAGGGTCGCGAGACATTCAGTACTTC	CASSPRGTGSRDIQYF
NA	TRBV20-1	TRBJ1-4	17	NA	TGCAGTGCTGACCCGCCGGAGGCCCCCTCAAATAATGAAAAACTGTTTTTT	CSADPPEAPSNNEKLFF
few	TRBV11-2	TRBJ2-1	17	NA	TGTGCCAGCAGCCCCTCAGGGGGGGGAGCTGTGTACAATGAGCAGTTCTTC	CASSPSGGGAVYNEQFF
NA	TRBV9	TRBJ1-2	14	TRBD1	TGTGCCAGCAGCGTAGCAGGGGGCGCGAATGGCTACACCTTC	CASSVAGGANGYTF
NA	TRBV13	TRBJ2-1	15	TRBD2	TGTGCCACTCCGACCCGCGGGAGGGCCAGGAATGAGCAGTTCTTC	CATPTRGRARNEQFF
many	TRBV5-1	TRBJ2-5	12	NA	TGTGCCAGCAGTCTATACCAAGAGACCCAGTACTTC	CASSLYQETQYF
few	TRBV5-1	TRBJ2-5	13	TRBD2	TGCGCCAGCAGCGGGGGGGACCAAGAGACCCAGTACTTC	CASSGGDQETQYF
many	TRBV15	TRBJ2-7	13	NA	TGTGCCACCAGCAGAGATATGGACAGCGAGCAGTACTTC	CATSRDMDSEQYF
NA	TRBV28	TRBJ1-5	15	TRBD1	TGTGCCCGCTTGCGGGACAGGGGTGTCTATCAGCCCCAGCATTTT	CARLRDRGVYQPQHF
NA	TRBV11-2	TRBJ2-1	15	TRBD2	TGTGCCAGCAGCAAGGGACTAGCGGGCCACGGGAGGCAGTTCTTC	CASSKGLAGHGRQFF
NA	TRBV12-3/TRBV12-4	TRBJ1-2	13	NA	TGTGCCAGCAGTTTGTCTACCAGCTATGGCTACACCTTC	CASSLSTSYGYTF
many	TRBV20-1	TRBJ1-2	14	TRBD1	TGCAGTGCTAGACACCAGGGGGCTTCGGAGGGCTACACCTTC	CSARHQGASEGYTF
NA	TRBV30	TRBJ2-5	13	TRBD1	TGTGCCTGGACCACAGGGGTGGGCGAGACCCAGTACTTC	CAWTTGVGETQYF
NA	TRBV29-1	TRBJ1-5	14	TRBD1	TGCAGCGTTGGGGCCCAGGGGGCCCATCAGCCCCAGCATTTT	CSVGAQGAHQPQHF
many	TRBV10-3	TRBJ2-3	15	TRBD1	TGTGCCATCAGTGAGAGGGGACAGGGCACAGATACGCAGTATTTT	CAISERGQGTDTQYF